A selection of T cell receptor beta chains follows, all from one sample in a study of response to subunit inactivated influenza vaccine. TCRdb called the RT-PCR reads again in MiXCR, with one record for every CDR3 protein. The data contain a few hundred thousand distinct CDR3 sequences, approximately 14% of them singletons. The sequenced sample was PBMCs from blood, obtained less than 13 days after vaccination. Every receptor here comes from a man over 45 who received an inactivated influenza vaccine. CDR3s include the opening cysteine and the closing phenylalanine or tryptophan. A D gene is named only where the DNA matches it firmly. Clone sizes are given selectively: once, few, many, or a class where the clone is expanded.

abundance: few; d_gene: -; j_gene: TRBJ2-1; v_gene: TRBV20-1; CDR3aa: CSYPAVGLNEQFF; CDR3nt: TGCAGTTACCCAGCGGTTGGCCTCAATGAGCAGTTCTTC
abundance: few; d_gene: -; j_gene: TRBJ2-7; v_gene: TRBV19; CDR3aa: CASSLREGLYEQYF; CDR3nt: TGTGCCAGTAGTCTCCGCGAGGGGCTATACGAGCAGTACTTC
abundance: -; d_gene: TRBD2; j_gene: TRBJ2-2; v_gene: TRBV20-1; CDR3aa: CSARGPSGTGELFF; CDR3nt: TGCAGTGCTAGAGGGCCTAGCGGGACCGGGGAGCTGTTTTTT
abundance: few; d_gene: -; j_gene: TRBJ2-6; v_gene: TRBV19; CDR3aa: CASSIPTSGANVLTF; CDR3nt: TGTGCCAGTAGTATCCCTACATCTGGGGCCAACGTCCTGACTTTC
abundance: once; d_gene: -; j_gene: TRBJ2-1; v_gene: TRBV28; CDR3aa: CASSLKWEQFF; CDR3nt: TGTGCCAGCAGTTTAAAGTGGGAGCAGTTCTTC
abundance: few; d_gene: TRBD1; j_gene: TRBJ1-5; v_gene: TRBV2; CDR3aa: CATAGQANQPQHF; CDR3nt: TGTGCCACTGCGGGACAGGCGAATCAGCCCCAGCATTTT
abundance: -; d_gene: -; j_gene: TRBJ2-1; v_gene: TRBV7-2; CDR3aa: CASSPQTWDSRLDEQFF; CDR3nt: TGTGCCAGCAGCCCACAAACCTGGGACTCCCGTTTAGATGAGCAGTTCTTC
abundance: few; d_gene: TRBD1; j_gene: TRBJ2-3; v_gene: TRBV7-8; CDR3aa: CASSYGQGQCTDTQYF; CDR3nt: TGTGCCAGCAGCTATGGACAGGGACAATGCACAGATACGCAGTATTTT
abundance: few; d_gene: -; j_gene: TRBJ2-4; v_gene: TRBV20-1; CDR3aa: CSARDEQTLAKNIQYF; CDR3nt: TGCAGTGCTAGAGATGAGCAGACGCTAGCCAAAAACATTCAGTACTTC
abundance: many; d_gene: -; j_gene: TRBJ2-1; v_gene: TRBV3-1; CDR3aa: CASSQGRLAYNEQFF; CDR3nt: TGTGCCAGCAGCCAGGGACGGCTTGCCTACAATGAGCAGTTCTTC
abundance: many; d_gene: -; j_gene: TRBJ1-5; v_gene: TRBV12-3/TRBV12-4; CDR3aa: CASSANDQPQHF; CDR3nt: TGTGCCAGCAGTGCAAACGATCAGCCCCAGCATTTT
abundance: -; d_gene: TRBD1; j_gene: TRBJ2-1; v_gene: TRBV15; CDR3aa: CATSRDAALWDRANNEQFF; CDR3nt: TGTGCCACCAGCAGAGATGCCGCGCTATGGGACAGGGCAAACAATGAGCAGTTCTTC
abundance: -; d_gene: -; j_gene: TRBJ1-1; v_gene: TRBV6-2/TRBV6-3; CDR3aa: CASSYSVGMNTEAFF; CDR3nt: TGTGCCAGCAGTTACTCTGTGGGGATGAACACTGAAGCTTTCTTT
abundance: -; d_gene: TRBD1; j_gene: TRBJ2-7; v_gene: TRBV9; CDR3aa: CASSIGTGGTTYEQYF; CDR3nt: TGTGCCAGCAGCATCGGGACAGGGGGCACCACCTACGAGCAGTACTTC
abundance: -; d_gene: -; j_gene: TRBJ2-3; v_gene: TRBV29-1; CDR3aa: CSVGTTLTDTQYF; CDR3nt: TGCAGCGTTGGAACGACATTGACGGATACGCAGTATTTT
abundance: many; d_gene: TRBD2; j_gene: TRBJ2-2; v_gene: TRBV10-3; CDR3aa: CAISGLAGGPGELFF; CDR3nt: TGTGCCATCAGTGGACTAGCGGGGGGACCCGGGGAGCTGTTTTTT
abundance: -; d_gene: TRBD2; j_gene: TRBJ2-7; v_gene: TRBV7-8; CDR3aa: CASSFHRRREGYEQYF; CDR3nt: TGTGCCAGCAGCTTCCACCGCCGCCGGGAGGGATACGAGCAGTACTTC
abundance: few; d_gene: -; j_gene: TRBJ2-5; v_gene: TRBV5-1; CDR3aa: CASSLAGLANGQETQYF; CDR3nt: TGCGCCAGCAGCTTGGCCGGGCTAGCGAACGGACAAGAGACCCAGTACTTC
abundance: few; d_gene: TRBD2; j_gene: TRBJ2-5; v_gene: TRBV5-1; CDR3aa: CASRGLRPGLAGETQYF; CDR3nt: TGCGCCAGCAGGGGCCTACGTCCGGGACTAGCGGGAGAGACCCAGTACTTC
abundance: -; d_gene: TRBD2; j_gene: TRBJ2-3; v_gene: TRBV24-1; CDR3aa: CATLESLAGDSSTDTQYF; CDR3nt: TGTGCCACCCTTGAATCCCTAGCGGGGGACTCTAGCACAGATACTCAGTATTTT
abundance: -; d_gene: -; j_gene: TRBJ1-3; v_gene: TRBV6-5; CDR3aa: CASSYGTSGSTIYF; CDR3nt: TGTGCCAGCAGTTACGGGACTTCTGGAAGCACCATATATTTT
abundance: once; d_gene: TRBD2; j_gene: TRBJ2-5; v_gene: TRBV7-8; CDR3aa: CASSLVLGSGGTRETQYF; CDR3nt: TGTGCCAGCAGCTTAGTTTTGGGTAGCGGGGGGACGCGAGAGACCCAGTACTTC
abundance: -; d_gene: -; j_gene: TRBJ2-6; v_gene: TRBV5-1; CDR3aa: CASSFGPTSGANVLTF; CDR3nt: TGCGCCAGCAGCTTTGGACCGACCTCTGGGGCCAACGTCCTGACTTTC
abundance: -; d_gene: TRBD1; j_gene: TRBJ2-2; v_gene: TRBV19; CDR3aa: CASSDGQGSKTGELFF; CDR3nt: TGTGCCAGTAGTGACGGACAGGGGAGTAAAACCGGGGAGCTGTTTTTT
abundance: few; d_gene: TRBD1; j_gene: TRBJ2-2; v_gene: TRBV7-6; CDR3aa: CASSLGTGGIGELFF; CDR3nt: TGTGCCAGCAGCTTAGGGACAGGGGGCATCGGGGAGCTGTTTTTT
abundance: -; d_gene: -; j_gene: TRBJ1-3; v_gene: TRBV7-9; CDR3aa: CASSLVSGASGNTIYF; CDR3nt: TGTGCCAGCAGCTTAGTTAGCGGGGCCTCTGGAAACACCATATATTTT
abundance: few; d_gene: -; j_gene: TRBJ2-2; v_gene: TRBV5-1; CDR3aa: CASSLAGTQGTGELFF; CDR3nt: TGCGCCAGCAGCTTGGCAGGGACCCAGGGCACCGGGGAGCTGTTTTTT
abundance: -; d_gene: TRBD1; j_gene: TRBJ2-3; v_gene: TRBV19; CDR3aa: CASSEGQGQLTDTQYF; CDR3nt: TGTGCCAGTAGTGAGGGACAGGGCCAGCTCACAGATACGCAGTATTTT
abundance: few; d_gene: -; j_gene: TRBJ1-5; v_gene: TRBV7-8; CDR3aa: CASSFYLYSTDSNQPQHF; CDR3nt: TGTGCCAGCAGCTTTTATCTTTACTCGACAGATAGCAATCAGCCCCAGCATTTT
abundance: -; d_gene: TRBD2; j_gene: TRBJ2-2; v_gene: TRBV20-1; CDR3aa: CSARGLAGGARRFGELFF; CDR3nt: TGCAGTGCTAGAGGACTAGCGGGAGGTGCCCGAAGGTTCGGGGAGCTGTTTTTT
abundance: once; d_gene: -; j_gene: TRBJ1-5; v_gene: TRBV12-3/TRBV12-4; CDR3aa: CASSGQSSQPQHF; CDR3nt: TGTGCCAGCAGTGGACAGTCCAGTCAGCCCCAGCATTTT
abundance: few; d_gene: -; j_gene: TRBJ2-7; v_gene: TRBV2; CDR3aa: CASLKLHYEQYF; CDR3nt: TGTGCCAGCTTAAAACTTCACTACGAGCAGTACTTC
abundance: few; d_gene: TRBD2; j_gene: TRBJ2-7; v_gene: TRBV10-3; CDR3aa: CAISGTSSYEQYF; CDR3nt: TGTGCCATCAGTGGGACTAGCTCCTACGAGCAGTACTTC
abundance: -; d_gene: TRBD1; j_gene: TRBJ1-1; v_gene: TRBV24-1; CDR3aa: CATTPTTGVTEAFF; CDR3nt: TGTGCCACCACCCCTACGACAGGGGTCACTGAAGCTTTCTTT
abundance: few; d_gene: -; j_gene: TRBJ2-1; v_gene: TRBV6-2/TRBV6-3; CDR3aa: CASSYGLVEQFF; CDR3nt: TGTGCCAGCAGTTACGGACTGGTCGAGCAGTTCTTC
abundance: -; d_gene: -; j_gene: TRBJ2-5; v_gene: TRBV24-1; CDR3aa: CATKGSIGQETQYF; CDR3nt: TGTGCCACCAAAGGCTCGATCGGCCAAGAGACCCAGTACTTC
abundance: -; d_gene: TRBD1; j_gene: TRBJ2-7; v_gene: TRBV6-1; CDR3aa: CASSEALPGTGTQLKYEQYF; CDR3nt: TGTGCCAGCAGTGAAGCGCTTCCAGGGACAGGGACACAACTAAAATACGAGCAGTACTTC
abundance: -; d_gene: -; j_gene: TRBJ2-5; v_gene: TRBV13; CDR3aa: CASSSRKKQETQDF; CDR3nt: TGTGCCAGCAGCTCCAGGAAGAAACAAGAGACCCAGGACTTC
abundance: few; d_gene: TRBD1; j_gene: TRBJ2-7; v_gene: TRBV12-3/TRBV12-4; CDR3aa: CASRKGQGSSNEQYF; CDR3nt: TGTGCCAGCAGAAAGGGACAGGGAAGTTCGAACGAGCAGTACTTC
abundance: few; d_gene: TRBD2; j_gene: TRBJ2-3; v_gene: TRBV7-9; CDR3aa: CASSLSASGGSTDTQYF; CDR3nt: TGTGCCAGCAGCTTATCGGCTAGCGGGGGGAGCACAGATACGCAGTATTTT
abundance: many; d_gene: -; j_gene: TRBJ1-1; v_gene: TRBV15; CDR3aa: CATSSRTGGISEAFF; CDR3nt: TGTGCCACCAGCAGTCGAACAGGCGGTATCTCTGAAGCTTTCTTT
abundance: -; d_gene: -; j_gene: TRBJ2-7; v_gene: TRBV7-3; CDR3aa: CASSYGPEQYF; CDR3nt: TGTGCCAGCAGCTACGGTCCCGAGCAGTACTTC
abundance: many; d_gene: -; j_gene: TRBJ2-1; v_gene: TRBV15; CDR3aa: CATRSLGVTYNEQFF; CDR3nt: TGTGCCACCAGGTCCTTGGGGGTAACCTACAATGAGCAGTTCTTC
abundance: few; d_gene: -; j_gene: TRBJ2-7; v_gene: TRBV2; CDR3aa: CASIPMEGGDEQYF; CDR3nt: TGTGCCAGCATTCCAATGGAAGGGGGAGACGAGCAGTACTTC
abundance: -; d_gene: TRBD1; j_gene: TRBJ1-4; v_gene: TRBV20-1; CDR3aa: CSAREGAMDEKLFF; CDR3nt: TGCAGTGCTCGTGAGGGGGCGATGGATGAAAAACTGTTTTTT
abundance: few; d_gene: -; j_gene: TRBJ1-2; v_gene: TRBV7-9; CDR3aa: CASSPRASDGYTF; CDR3nt: TGTGCCAGCAGCCCCAGGGCGTCGGATGGCTACACCTTC
abundance: once; d_gene: -; j_gene: TRBJ1-1; v_gene: TRBV6-1; CDR3aa: CASSPDIAKGTEAFF; CDR3nt: TGTGCCAGCAGTCCCGACATCGCGAAGGGCACTGAAGCTTTCTTT
abundance: -; d_gene: TRBD1; j_gene: TRBJ2-7; v_gene: TRBV5-5; CDR3aa: CASSENPGTGYEQYF; CDR3nt: TGTGCCAGCAGCGAGAATCCCGGGACAGGCTACGAGCAGTACTTC
abundance: few; d_gene: -; j_gene: TRBJ2-2; v_gene: TRBV6-2/TRBV6-3; CDR3aa: CASSPTSSLGTGELFF; CDR3nt: TGTGCCAGCAGTCCCACTAGCTCCCTGGGGACCGGGGAGCTGTTTTTT
abundance: few; d_gene: -; j_gene: TRBJ1-5; v_gene: TRBV21-1; CDR3aa: CAGGQGPGAQHF; CDR3nt: TGTGCCGGGGGACAGGGACCTGGGGCCCAGCATTTT
abundance: -; d_gene: -; j_gene: TRBJ2-2; v_gene: TRBV12-3/TRBV12-4; CDR3aa: CASSFPGHTNTGELFF; CDR3nt: TGTGCCAGCAGTTTCCCGGGACACACGAACACCGGGGAGCTGTTTTTT